This T cell receptor (beta chain) was recorded in a study of T cells in Graves' hyperthyroidism and ophthalmopathy. There were TCR beta CDR3 regions amplified from RNA transcripts. With the HTBI primer set, the TCR CDR3 went through a first round of RT-PCR. TCRdb called the multiplex PCR reads again in MiXCR, with one record for every CDR3 protein. The sample has around 200,000 distinct CDR3 sequences, about 16% seen once. V dropped 5 bases and J dropped 7 bases, with 9 bases sitting between them. The CDR3 consists of 12 residues. Germline lookup yields CDR1 MDHEN and CDR2 SYDVKM. Diagnosis of hyperthyroidism was new in patients aged 18 to 65, and its duration was under 2 months. Patients were excluded because of uncontrolled infection, other autoimmune disease, pregnancy or lactation. This clonotype was counted many times.

This sequence originates from a man aged 35 to 55 with Graves' hyperthyroidism. Sequenced: blood. The chain has TRBV28 and TRBJ2-4; D not certain. CDR3: CASSPLWNIQYF. Here the CDR3 DNA reads TGTGCCAGCAGTCCACTGTGGAACATTCAGTACTTC.